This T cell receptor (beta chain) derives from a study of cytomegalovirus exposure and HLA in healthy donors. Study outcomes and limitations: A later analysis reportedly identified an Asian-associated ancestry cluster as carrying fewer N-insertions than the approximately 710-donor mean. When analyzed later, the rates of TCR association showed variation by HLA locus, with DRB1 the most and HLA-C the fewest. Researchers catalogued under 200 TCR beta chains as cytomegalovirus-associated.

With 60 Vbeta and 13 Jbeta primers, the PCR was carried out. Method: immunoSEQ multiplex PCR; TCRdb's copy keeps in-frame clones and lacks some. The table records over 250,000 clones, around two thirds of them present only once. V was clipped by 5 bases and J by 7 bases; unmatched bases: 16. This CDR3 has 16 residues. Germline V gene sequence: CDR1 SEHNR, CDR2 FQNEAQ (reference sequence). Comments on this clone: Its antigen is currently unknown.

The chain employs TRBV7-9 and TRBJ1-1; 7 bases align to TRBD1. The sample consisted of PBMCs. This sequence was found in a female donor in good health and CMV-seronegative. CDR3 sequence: CASSAQGTAARGEAFF. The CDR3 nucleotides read TGTGCCAGCAGCGCCCAAGGGACAGCTGCTAGGGGTGAAGCTTTCTTT.